One and the same sample provided the 30 T cell receptor beta chains below, sequenced in a study of blood T cell repertoires in COVID-19. The assay was immunoSEQ multiplex PCR, and TCRdb's table has in-frame clones only and misses some. Here the sample spans some 120,000 clones, approximately 90% being singletons. Material: peripheral blood. These TCRs come from a human donor with active COVID-19. The donor label of this sample is uncertain.

The rearrangement joins TRBV28 to TRBJ1-1, with 9 bases identical to TRBD1. V shed 6 bases and J 7 bases; nucleotides not matched to a gene: 9. Germline V gives CDR1 MDHEN, CDR2 SYDVKM. CDR3 length equals 14 residues. The CDR3 protein is CASRLQGALIEAFF. CDR3 bases: TGTGCCAGCAGGTTACAGGGGGCGCTAATTGAAGCTTTCTTT.

V usage is TRBV4-3 and J usage is TRBJ2-3, with 9 positions matching TRBD1. V dropped 0 bases and J dropped 4; count of bases not matched to a gene: 5. Germline V lookup: CDR1 LGHNA, CDR2 YSLEER. This CDR3 has 16 residues. As DNA, the CDR3 is TGCGCCAGCAGCCAAGATACGGACAGGGGCGCAGATACGCAGTATTTT. Protein: CASSQDTDRGADTQYF.

This clone was picked up one time. The chain couples TRBV6-5 to TRBJ2-5, with D perhaps matching TRBD2 (6 bases). V lost 8 bases, J lost 1 base, and 8 bases lay in between. Per the germline V gene, CDR1 is MNHEY and CDR2 is SVGAGI. This CDR3 contains 12 residues. The CDR3 DNA reads TGTGCCAGCGGAGGGGCCCAAGAGACCCAGTACTTC. Translated: CASGGAQETQYF.

The V call is TRBV30, the J call TRBJ1-2; 9 bases align to TRBD1. The ends lost 3 bases at V and 4 bases at J; junction bases unmatched: 6. In germline, CDR1 is GTSNPN, CDR2 SVGIG (reference sequence). CDR3 size: 14 residues. The CDR3 DNA is TGTGCCTGGAGAAGGACAGGGGCGCTCTATGGCTACACCTTC. Translated, it gives CAWRRTGALYGYTF.

This chain joins TRBV9 and TRBJ2-7, with 7 bases fitting TRBD1. This CDR3 has 14 residues. V trimming: 2 bases; J trimming: 6 bases; junction bases outside the gene matches: 8. Germline loops: CDR1 SGDLS, CDR2 YYNGEE. The CDR3 bases are TGTGCCAGCAGCGTGGAGGACAGGTCCGGCGAGCAGTACTTC. Its protein product is CASSVEDRSGEQYF.

The CDR3 loop is CASSQGSTAADEKLFF. CDR3 sequence (DNA): TGTGCCAGCAGCCAAGGTTCGACGGCCGCGGATGAAAAACTGTTTTTT. The chain is built from TRBV4-2 and TRBJ1-4; D is unresolved. Germline CDR1 LGHNA, CDR2 YNFKEQ. Trimming left V 1 base short and J 6 bases short, with 15 bases between. There are 16 residues in the CDR3.

The chain has TRBV2 and TRBJ2-3; 8 nucleotides agree with TRBD1. The CDR3 sequence is 15 residues long. Trimming at V came to 6 bases and at J to 2 bases, leaving 7 bases not matched to a gene. Germline values: CDR1 SNHLY, CDR2 FYNNEI. The CDR3 sequence: CASRRQGMYTDTQYF. CDR3 DNA: TGTGCCAGCAGAAGACAGGGGATGTACACAGATACGCAGTATTTT.

This chain uses TRBV18 with TRBJ2-7; TRBD1 might be the D (6 bases). Germline V gives CDR1 KGHSH, CDR2 LQKENI. The CDR3 spans 13 residues. Trimming took 4 bases from V and 4 from J, leaving 11 bases between them. The CDR3 nucleotides are TGTGCCAGCTCACGGACAGCATCTTACGAGCAGTACTTC. Its translation: CASSRTASYEQYF.

The chain couples TRBV5-5 to TRBJ2-5, with 9 bases matching TRBD2. This CDR3 comprises 16 residues. Germline V gene sequence: CDR1 SGHKS, CDR2 YYEKEE (reference sequence). V shed 0 bases, J shed 2 bases, and the junction held 5 bases outside the gene matches. This chain's CDR3 is CASSLVPSGIQETQYF. The CDR3 DNA reads as TGTGCCAGCAGCTTGGTGCCTAGCGGGATTCAAGAGACCCAGTACTTC.

The rearrangement links TRBV5-5 to TRBJ2-7, with 9 bases aligning to TRBD2. Germline assignment: CDR1 SGHKS and CDR2 YYEKEE (reference sequence). With V trimmed by 0 bases and J by 2 bases, 9 bases remained unmatched. The CDR3 consists of 17 residues. The CDR3 bases are TGTGCCAGCAGCTTGGTGGCGGGGGGGACGATCCCCTACGAGCAGTACTTC. It is translated as CASSLVAGGTIPYEQYF.

This chain uses TRBV5-6 with TRBJ1-3, with D maybe TRBD1 (5 bases). The CDR3 sequence is 15 residues long. V lost 4 bases to trimming and J lost 0 bases, with 11 bases between them. Germline values: CDR1 SGHDT, CDR2 YYEEEE. Here the CDR3 reads CASSVYRSSGNTIYF. For the CDR3, the DNA is TGTGCCAGCAGCGTCTACAGGAGCTCTGGAAACACCATATATTTT.

This chain links TRBV2 with TRBJ1-2; 8 nucleotides agree with TRBD1. CDR3 length: 13 residues. The junction had 8 bases not matched to a gene; V was cut back by 7 bases and J by 7 bases. From germline, CDR1 is SNHLY and CDR2 FYNNEI. The CDR3 reads CASKETGASGYTF. CDR3 bases: TGTGCCAGCAAGGAGACAGGGGCGAGTGGCTACACCTTC.

The rearrangement links TRBV3-1 (or the pseudogene TRBV3-2) to TRBJ2-1; 15 bases fit TRBD2. CDR3 length equals 14 residues. Losses at the gene ends were 3 bases for V and 12 bases for J; bases not matched to a gene: 3. CDR1 is LGHDT, CDR2 YNNKEL, per germline (reference sequence). CDR3 DNA sequence: TGTGCCAGCAGCCAGCGGACTAGCGGGGGGGGGCAGTTCTTC. Its protein is CASSQRTSGGGQFF.

In this sample, this clone turned up a few times. The chain recombines TRBV11-2 with TRBJ2-5, with D tentatively TRBD1 (6 bases). The CDR3 has 14 amino acids. Trimming left V 5 bases short and J 1 base short, with 11 bases between. CDR1 and CDR2 (germline): SGHAT, FQNNGV. As DNA, the CDR3 is TGTGCCAGCAGCAGAGGACAGCTCCAAGAGACCCAGTACTTC. Translated, it gives CASSRGQLQETQYF.

V is TRBV29-1 and J is TRBJ2-3, with TRBD2 identical over 8 bases. V shed 7 bases and J 5 bases; nucleotides not matched to a gene: 8. The V gene's germline CDR1 is SQVTM and CDR2 ANQGSEA. The CDR3 runs to 13 residues. CDR3 sequence: CSATGGGEDTQYF. CDR3 DNA sequence: TGCAGCGCCACGGGGGGGGGCGAAGATACGCAGTATTTT.

This chain connects TRBV25-1 to TRBJ1-1; maybe TRBD1 (5 bases). The germline V and J ends were trimmed by 1 base and 3 bases, with 6 bases remaining between them. The germline gives CDR1 MGHDK, CDR2 SYGVNS. This CDR3 has 13 amino acids. CDR3 bases: TGTGCCAGCAGTGAATCAGGGTACACTGAAGCTTTCTTT. Translation: CASSESGYTEAFF. Together with reference TRBV25-1 and TRBJ1-1, the CDR3 gives the full variable domain: EADIYQTPRYLVIGTGKKITLECSQTMGHDKMYWYQQDPGMELHLIHYSYGVNSTEKGDLSSESTVSRIRTEHFPLTLESARPSHTSQYLCASSESGYTEAFFGQGTRLTVV.

V usage is TRBV19 and J usage is TRBJ1-5, with D unresolved. CDR3 length equals 12 residues. Trimming cost V 7 bases and J 7 bases, with 11 bases left between them. Germline CDR1 is LNHDA and CDR2 is SQIVND (reference sequence). CDR3: CASIGPGQPQHF. DNA of the CDR3: TGTGCCAGTATTGGACCGGGGCAGCCCCAGCATTTT.

The sample holds one count of this clone. The rearrangement joins TRBV2 to TRBJ2-7; 8 positions match TRBD1. Losses at the gene ends were 2 bases for V and 3 bases for J; bases not matched to a gene: 3. The CDR3 contains 14 residues. The germline gives CDR1 SNHLY, CDR2 FYNNEI. DNA for the CDR3: TGTGCCAGCAGTGAAAGGACAGGGTTCTACGAGCAGTACTTC. Its protein is CASSERTGFYEQYF.

This clone has only a few counts. The rearrangement uses TRBV4-1 and TRBJ2-3; D gene ambiguous. The CDR3 is 13 residues long. V lost 6 bases, J lost 2 bases, and 9 bases lay in between. Germline CDR1 is MGHRA and CDR2 is YSYEKL. This chain's CDR3 is CASSGGNTDTQYF. The CDR3 bases are TGCGCCAGCAGTGGCGGAAACACAGATACGCAGTATTTT.

This chain joins TRBV19 and TRBJ2-7, with TRBD1 identical over 9 bases. Germline V gives CDR1 LNHDA, CDR2 SQIVND (reference sequence). The length of the CDR3 is 14 residues. V gave up 5 bases and J gave up 3 bases; unmatched junction bases: 5. Here the CDR3 DNA reads TGTGCCAGTAGTGACGGACAGGGGCGCTACGAGCAGTACTTC. Translating gives CASSDGQGRYEQYF. Drawing the rest from reference TRBV19 and TRBJ2-7, the complete variable domain is DGGITQSPKYLFRKEGQNVTLSCEQNLNHDAMYWYRQDPGQGLRLIYYSQIVNDFQKGDIAEGYSVSREKKESFPLTVTSAQKNPTAFYLCASSDGQGRYEQYFGPGTRLTVT.

The V and J genes are TRBV7-3 and TRBJ2-2; possible D gene TRBD1, 5 bases. The CDR3 runs to 14 residues. V lost 5 bases and J lost 0, with 7 bases in between. Germline V gives CDR1 SGHTA, CDR2 FQGTGA. The CDR3 loop is CASSRQPNTGELFF. DNA for the CDR3: TGTGCCAGCAGCCGACAGCCGAACACCGGGGAGCTGTTTTTT. Based on the CDR3 plus reference TRBV7-3 and TRBJ2-2, the full variable domain is GAGVSQTPSNKVTEKGKYVELRCDPISGHTALYWYRQSLGQGPEFLIYFQGTGAADDSGLPNDRFFAVRPEGSVSTLKIQRTERGDSAVYLCASSRQPNTGELFFGEGSRLTVL.

The CDR3 protein is CASSRGGGGAVYEQYF. CDR3 nucleotides: TGTGCCAGCAGCCGGGGAGGCGGGGGGGCCGTCTACGAGCAGTACTTC. The chain is built from TRBV7-2 and TRBJ2-7; 9 nucleotides line up with TRBD2. With 5 bases clipped from V and 3 bases from J, the junction kept 11 bases outside the gene matches. Germline CDR1 SGHTA, CDR2 FQGNSA. The CDR3 sequence is 16 residues long. Full variable domain (remainder filled in from reference TRBV7-2 and TRBJ2-7): GAGVSQSPSNKVTEKGKDVELRCDPISGHTALYWYRQSLGQGLEFLIYFQGNSAPDKSGLPSDRFSAERTGGSVSTLTIQRTQQEDSAVYLCASSRGGGGAVYEQYFGPGTRLTVT.

This rearrangement joins TRBV4-3 to TRBJ1-2; TRBD1 might be the D (6 bases). The CDR3 sequence is 16 residues long. CDR1 and CDR2 from the germline V gene are LGHNA and YSLEER. Trimming removed 0 bases from V and 4 bases from J, with 15 bases in between. CDR3 coding DNA: TGCGCCAGCAGCCAAGATCGCCAGGGGAATAGCTATGGCTACACCTTC. Translated: CASSQDRQGNSYGYTF.

This chain connects TRBV5-6 to TRBJ2-3; 9 nucleotides line up with TRBD2. CDR3 length: 15 residues. Germline V gene data show CDR1 as SGHDT and CDR2 as YYEEEE. Losses at the gene ends were 4 bases for V and 0 bases for J; bases not matched to a gene: 3. The CDR3 here is CASSLSGGSTDTQYF. In nucleotides, the CDR3 is TGTGCCAGCAGCCTAAGCGGGGGGAGCACAGATACGCAGTATTTT.

The chain carries TRBV2 and TRBJ1-5, with 9 nucleotides matching TRBD1. CDR3 size: 16 residues. Losses at the gene ends were 8 bases for V and 6 bases for J; bases not matched to a gene: 14. CDR1 is SNHLY, CDR2 FYNNEI, per germline. CDR3 loop: CASSNRGTGYTQPQHF. The DNA for the CDR3 is TGTGCCAGCTCCAATAGAGGGACAGGGTATACTCAGCCCCAGCATTTT. The variable domain in full, with the rest retrieved from reference TRBV2 and TRBJ1-5, is EPEVTQTPSHQVTQMGQEVILRCVPISNHLYFYWYRQILGQKVEFLVSFYNNEISEKSEIFDDQFSVERPDGSNFTLKIRSTKLEDSAMYFCASSNRGTGYTQPQHFGDGTRLSIL.

This rearrangement joins TRBV4-2 to TRBJ2-7; 8 bases are a match to TRBD2. Germline V gene sequence: CDR1 LGHNA, CDR2 YNFKEQ. V shed 0 bases and J 0 bases; nucleotides not matched to a gene: 4. This CDR3 has 16 residues. As DNA, the CDR3 is TGTGCCAGCAGCCAAGACACGGGGGGGGCCTCCTACGAGCAGTACTTC. As protein: CASSQDTGGASYEQYF.

J is TRBJ2-7 and V is TRBV7-9; no clear D gene. The V end lost 1 base, the J end lost 2 bases, and 6 bases lay between the germline ends. Germline values: CDR1 SEHNR, CDR2 FQNEAQ (reference sequence). The CDR3 is made up of 13 amino acids. DNA of the CDR3: TGTGCCAGCAGCTTAGAATTCACCTACGAGCAGTACTTC. It specifies CASSLEFTYEQYF.

This chain links TRBV18 with TRBJ1-3, with no clear D. The V and J ends lost 5 bases and 2 bases respectively, with 7 bases between them. The V gene's germline CDR1 is KGHSH and CDR2 LQKENI. The CDR3 has 13 residues. CDR3 sequence reads: CASSSETGNTIYF. For the CDR3, the DNA is TGTGCCAGCTCATCGGAGACTGGAAACACCATATATTTT.

The chain is built from TRBV4-1 and TRBJ2-5; 9 bases agree with TRBD2. The CDR3 is 19 amino acids. The germline CDR1 and CDR2 sequences are MGHRA and YSYEKL. The junction had 15 bases not matched to a gene; V was cut back by 4 bases and J by 0 bases. Written as DNA, the CDR3 is TGCGCCAGCAGCCGGACATACGGAGCGGGGGGCCCTAACCAAGAGACCCAGTACTTC. Residues: CASSRTYGAGGPNQETQYF.

The rearrangement uses TRBV28 and TRBJ2-5, with a weak D call TRBD1 (6 bases). V shed 6 bases and J shed 5 bases, with 22 bases lying between them. The germline V gene has CDR1 MDHEN and CDR2 SYDVKM. This CDR3 has 16 amino acids. CDR3 region: CASSSLGQKVVETQYF. The CDR3 DNA reads as TGTGCCAGCAGCTCACTCGGACAGAAGGTTGTGGAGACCCAGTACTTC.